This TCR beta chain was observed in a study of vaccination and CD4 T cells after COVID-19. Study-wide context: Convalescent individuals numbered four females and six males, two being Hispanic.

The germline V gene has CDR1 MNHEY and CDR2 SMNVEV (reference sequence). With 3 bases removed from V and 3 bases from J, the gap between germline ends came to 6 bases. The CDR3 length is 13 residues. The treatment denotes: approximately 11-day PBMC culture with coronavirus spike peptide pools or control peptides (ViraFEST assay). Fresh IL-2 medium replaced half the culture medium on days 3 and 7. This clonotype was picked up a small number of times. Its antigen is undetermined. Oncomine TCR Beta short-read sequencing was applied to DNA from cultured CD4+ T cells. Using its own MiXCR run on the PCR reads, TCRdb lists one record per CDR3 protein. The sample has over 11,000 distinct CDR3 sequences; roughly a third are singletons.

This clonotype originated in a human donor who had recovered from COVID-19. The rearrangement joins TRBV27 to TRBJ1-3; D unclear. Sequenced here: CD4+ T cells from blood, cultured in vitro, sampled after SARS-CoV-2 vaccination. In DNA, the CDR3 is TGTGCCAGCAGTTTGAGTTGTGGAAACACCATATATTTT. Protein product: CASSLSCGNTIYF.